A single sample is the source of the 31 T cell receptor beta chains below, sequenced in a study of cytomegalovirus exposure and HLA in healthy donors. PCR involved 60 Vbeta and 13 Jbeta primers. Assay used: immunoSEQ multiplex PCR; TCRdb lists only in-frame clones, some missing. The sample lists around 86,000 clones; nearly 80% were seen once. The sequenced material came from PBMCs. These receptors were obtained from a female donor in good health and CMV-seronegative.

The rearrangement joins TRBV7-6 to TRBJ1-1, with 12 positions matching TRBD1. The V segment lost 1 base and the J segment 4 bases; nucleotides outside the gene matches: 10. The CDR3 loop spans 18 amino acids. Germline-derived CDR1 and CDR2 are SGHVS and FNYEAQ. CDR3 sequence: CASSLVVGTGGLGTEAFF. In DNA, the CDR3 is TGTGCCAGCAGCTTAGTTGTTGGGACAGGGGGCTTGGGCACTGAAGCTTTCTTT.

This chain joins TRBV28 and TRBJ1-2; unclear D gene. V lost 7 bases, J lost 7 bases, and 19 bases lay in between. This CDR3 region has 14 residues. The germline gives CDR1 MDHEN, CDR2 SYDVKM. The DNA for the CDR3 is TGTGCCAGCAATGGGCCTGGCTACACCTTTGGCTACACCTTC. The encoded protein is CASNGPGYTFGYTF.

This clone was observed a few times. Germline is not matched at one junction end, which may reflect a read error. The chain recombines TRBV7-7 with TRBJ2-3; D uncertain. This CDR3 is 17 amino acids long. Looked up from germline, CDR1 is SSHAT and CDR2 is FNYEAQ (reference sequence). The DNA of the CDR3 is TGTGCTAGCAGCTTAGGTGGTAGCCCCTCGAGCACAGATACGCAGTATTTT. Translation gives CASSLGGSPSSTDTQYF.

In DNA, the CDR3 is TGCGCCAGCAGCCAAGATTCCCTAGCGGGATCGAACACCGGGGAGCTGTTTTTT. It codes for CASSQDSLAGSNTGELFF. The chain employs TRBV4-1 and TRBJ2-2; 9 bases match TRBD2. From germline, CDR1 is MGHRA and CDR2 YSYEKL. CDR3 size: 18 residues. V lost 0 bases, J lost 0 bases, and 5 bases stayed unmatched.

This clone appeared a single time. The chain links TRBV30 to TRBJ2-7; D unresolved. The CDR3 has 15 residues. Trimming took off 5 bases at V and 1 base at J, with 18 bases between the two ends. CDR1 and CDR2 (germline): GTSNPN, SVGIG (reference sequence). For the CDR3, the DNA is TGTGCCTGGGCCCACGGGTTCGGTGGGTCCTACGAGCAGTACTTC. Its translation: CAWAHGFGGSYEQYF.

The gene calls are TRBV28 and TRBJ1-1; tentative D call: TRBD1 (6 bases). Germline-derived CDR1 and CDR2 are MDHEN and SYDVKM. The CDR3 runs to 12 residues. V lost 6 bases, J lost 5 bases, and 10 bases lay in between. The CDR3 sequence is CASSTGRTEAFF. CDR3 in DNA: TGTGCCAGCAGCACAGGGAGAACTGAAGCTTTCTTT.

This chain joins TRBV6-5 and TRBJ1-5, with 8 nucleotides matching TRBD1. This CDR3 has 15 residues. V was clipped by 6 bases and J by 3 bases; unmatched bases: 7. Germline V gene lookup returns CDR1 MNHEY and CDR2 SVGAGI. The DNA of the CDR3 is TGTGCCAGCAGGCAGGGGGCGCAACCCAATCAGCCCCAGCATTTT. Its translation is CASRQGAQPNQPQHF.

A remark on this clone: The sample contains more than one DNA sequence encoding this CDR3. The chain has TRBV6-5 and TRBJ1-2; 8 bases agree with TRBD1. Germline CDR1 and CDR2: MNHEY and SVGAGI. The V gene end was trimmed by 6 bases and the J gene end by 4 bases; junction bases not matched to a gene: 7. The CDR3 contains 14 residues. CDR3 residues: CASSRGQGGYGYTF. CDR3 DNA sequence: TGTGCCAGCAGCCGCGGACAGGGTGGCTATGGCTACACCTTC.

The chain recombines TRBV6-1 with TRBJ2-2; TRBD2 matches at 9 bases. This CDR3 spans 17 amino acids. CDR1 MNHNS and CDR2 SASEGT come from the germline V gene. V lost 4 bases, J lost 0 bases, and 6 bases stayed unmatched. The CDR3 sequence: CASSASTSGTNTGELFF. CDR3 nucleotides: TGTGCCAGCAGTGCCTCGACTAGCGGTACGAACACCGGGGAGCTGTTTTTT.

The chain couples TRBV6-5 to TRBJ2-1; D is perhaps TRBD1 (5 bases). Trimming removed 0 bases at V and 4 bases at J, with 13 bases between. CDR1 is MNHEY and CDR2 is SVGAGI in the germline V gene. CDR3 length equals 16 residues. CDR3: CASSYSSPGMYNEQFF. The CDR3 DNA sequence: TGTGCCAGCAGTTACTCGTCGCCAGGGATGTACAATGAGCAGTTCTTC.

This clone was counted a few times. J is TRBJ2-1 and V is TRBV10-1; 11 nucleotides line up with TRBD2. V lost 3 bases, J lost 6 bases, and 4 bases stayed unmatched. The CDR3 is 15 amino acids. The germline V gene encodes CDR1 WNHNN and CDR2 SYGVQD (reference sequence). CDR3 residues: CASSDGTSGPNEQFF. The CDR3 DNA reads TGCGCCAGCAGTGACGGGACTAGCGGACCCAATGAGCAGTTCTTC.

The chain employs TRBV19 and TRBJ1-1; perhaps TRBD1 as D (6 bases). The CDR3 is 16 amino acids. V was trimmed by 5 bases and J by 2 bases, leaving 18 bases between them. The germline gives CDR1 LNHDA, CDR2 SQIVND (reference sequence). The CDR3 coding sequence is TGTGCCAGTAGTGTCCCCTCGGGACAACTAAACACTGAAGCTTTCTTT. Amino acids: CASSVPSGQLNTEAFF.

The chain links TRBV6-4 to TRBJ2-1, with 7 nucleotides matching TRBD2. Trimming removed 4 bases from V and 8 bases from J; junction bases left unmatched: 11. This CDR3 spans 15 amino acids. The germline CDR1 and CDR2 sequences are MRHNA and SNTAGT. CDR3 protein: CASSVGLGRPDEQFF. CDR3 sequence (DNA): TGTGCCAGCAGTGTAGGACTAGGGCGTCCGGATGAGCAGTTCTTC.

V usage is TRBV5-6 and J usage is TRBJ1-5; D ambiguous. Per the germline V gene, CDR1 is SGHDT and CDR2 is YYEEEE. The V and J ends lost 2 bases and 5 bases respectively, with 11 bases between them. The CDR3 runs 14 residues. CDR3 sequence (DNA): TGTGCCAGCAGCTTCTCCCAAAGCCATCAGCCCCAGCATTTT. Residues: CASSFSQSHQPQHF.

V and J are TRBV4-3 and TRBJ2-7; D might be TRBD1 (6 bases). Germline CDR1 reads LGHNA; CDR2 reads YSLEER. With 1 base removed from V and 1 base from J, the gap between germline ends came to 14 bases. The CDR3 has 16 amino acids. CDR3 DNA sequence: TGCGCCAGCAGCCAAGGTCTACGAGGGGGATCCTACGAGCAGTACTTC. Amino acids: CASSQGLRGGSYEQYF.

The gene calls are TRBV6-4 and TRBJ1-5; D unresolved. Germline loops: CDR1 MRHNA, CDR2 SNTAGT. The CDR3 contains 12 residues. The V gene lost 6 bases and the J gene lost 5 bases, with 8 bases spanning the gap. The CDR3 loop is CASSPCDQPQHF. The CDR3 bases are TGTGCCAGCAGCCCGTGCGATCAGCCCCAGCATTTT.

This clone has a single count. CDR3 sequence (DNA): TGTGCCAGCCTCCTCGGGGGGGAAGAGACCCAGTACTTC. Translation: CASLLGGEETQYF. The chain uses TRBV28 and TRBJ2-5; TRBD2 aligns across 8 bases. CDR1 is MDHEN, CDR2 SYDVKM, per germline. CDR3 length: 13 amino acids. V was pared by 8 bases and J by 3 bases, with 5 bases of the junction left unmatched.

V is TRBV19 and J is TRBJ1-1, with 8 bases matching TRBD1. There are 14 residues in the CDR3. Per germline, CDR1 LNHDA and CDR2 SQIVND (reference sequence). V dropped 4 bases and J dropped 5; count of bases not matched to a gene: 6. The chain's CDR3 is CASSKDREVTEAFF. CDR3 nucleotide sequence: TGTGCCAGTAGTAAGGACAGGGAGGTGACTGAAGCTTTCTTT.

V gene TRBV28 combines with J gene TRBJ1-4; perhaps TRBD1 as D (6 bases). Trimming pared 6 bases from V and 5 bases from J, leaving 13 bases between. Germline V gene sequence: CDR1 MDHEN, CDR2 SYDVKM. The CDR3 runs 14 residues. The DNA of the CDR3 is TGTGCCAGCAGCGAGAGACAGGCCAATGAAAAACTGTTTTTT. Translating gives CASSERQANEKLFF.

J is TRBJ1-3 and V is TRBV7-2; D not resolved. Between the trimmed V and J ends, which lost 5 bases and 0 bases, there was a span of 11 bases. Germline lookup yields CDR1 SGHTA and CDR2 FQGNSA. The CDR3 is 15 residues long. CDR3 sequence (DNA): TGTGCCAGCAGCCCCATCTCCAGCTCTGGAAACACCATATATTTT. Residues: CASSPISSSGNTIYF. Full variable domain (outside the CDR3, taken from reference TRBV7-2 and TRBJ1-3): GAGVSQSPSNKVTEKGKDVELRCDPISGHTALYWYRQSLGQGLEFLIYFQGNSAPDKSGLPSDRFSAERTGGSVSTLTIQRTQQEDSAVYLCASSPISSSGNTIYFGEGSWLTVV.

CDR3 DNA: TGTGCCAGCAGTGAATTATGGAGCTCTGGAAACACCATATATTTT. Its translation: CASSELWSSGNTIYF. The chain combines TRBV6-1 with TRBJ1-3; no clear D. Germline V gene sequence: CDR1 MNHNS, CDR2 SASEGT. V was trimmed by 2 bases and J by 0 bases, leaving 8 bases between them. CDR3 length equals 15 residues.

V gene TRBV19 combines with J gene TRBJ1-5; the D is unclear. The CDR3 runs 14 residues. Trimming removed 3 bases at V and 2 bases at J, with 8 bases between. CDR1 and CDR2 (germline): LNHDA, SQIVND (reference sequence). The chain's CDR3 is CASSIAGRNQPQHF. CDR3 in DNA: TGTGCCAGTAGTATTGCAGGCCGCAATCAGCCCCAGCATTTT.

V gene TRBV5-1 combines with J gene TRBJ1-3, with TRBD1 as a possible D gene (6 bases). The CDR3 contains 15 residues. Trimming took off 1 base at V and 4 bases at J, with 12 bases between the two ends. The V gene's germline CDR1 is SGHRS and CDR2 YFSETQ. The CDR3, as DNA: TGCGCCAGCAGCTTGACAGGGTCGGAAGGAAACACCATATATTTT. It specifies CASSLTGSEGNTIYF.

The chain recombines TRBV6-5 with TRBJ1-1; D is perhaps TRBD1 (6 bases). The CDR3 covers 14 residues. V was pared by 7 bases and J by 5 bases, with 17 bases between. Germline V gives CDR1 MNHEY, CDR2 SVGAGI. CDR3 loop: CASTLQRGLTEAFF. The CDR3 DNA sequence: TGTGCCAGCACCCTTCAGCGGGGGCTGACTGAAGCTTTCTTT.

V usage is TRBV5-4 and J usage is TRBJ1-1; weak D call: TRBD1 (5 bases). Per the germline V gene, CDR1 is SGHNT and CDR2 is YYREEE (reference sequence). V shed 0 bases and J shed 1 base, with 13 bases lying between them. The CDR3 has 16 amino acids. CDR3 nucleotide sequence: TGTGCCAGCAGCTTGGCGCGGGGACGGGAGAACACTGAAGCTTTCTTT. Translation: CASSLARGRENTEAFF.

The genes are TRBV7-9 and TRBJ1-2, with D unresolved. The CDR3 is 13 amino acids. V gave up 5 bases and J gave up 6 bases, with 13 bases separating them. The germline V gene encodes CDR1 SEHNR and CDR2 FQNEAQ (reference sequence). CDR3 sequence (DNA): TGTGCCAGCAGCCGATCAACTGAGGATGGCTACACCTTC. Protein sequence: CASSRSTEDGYTF.

The chain is built from TRBV6-1 and TRBJ2-2; 7 nucleotides match TRBD2. V lost 3 bases, J lost 6 bases, and 10 bases stayed unmatched. The length of the CDR3 is 16 residues. CDR1 and CDR2 from the germline V gene are MNHNS and SASEGT. CDR3 sequence reads: CASSDTPGGDAGELFF. In DNA form, the CDR3 reads TGTGCCAGCAGTGATACACCTGGGGGGGACGCCGGGGAGCTGTTTTTT.

The chain carries TRBV4-1 and TRBJ2-2, with 8 bases that match TRBD1. The CDR3 runs 19 residues. The V gene's germline CDR1 is MGHRA and CDR2 YSYEKL. The J segment lost 8 bases and the V segment lost 0 bases, leaving 17 bases of the junction unmatched. The CDR3 region has the DNA TGCGCCAGCAGCCAAGATGCCGCGGGACAGGCAACCAATTGGGGGGAGCTGTTTTTT. Its translation is CASSQDAAGQATNWGELFF.

The chain carries TRBV15 and TRBJ1-4; 7 bases line up with TRBD1. The CDR3 contains 16 residues. V trimming: 4 bases; J trimming: 8 bases; junction bases outside the gene matches: 13. Per the germline V gene, CDR1 is LNHNV and CDR2 is YYDKDF (reference sequence). In nucleotides, the CDR3 is TGTGCCACCAGCACCCTAACGACAGGGTCGGGGGAAAAACTGTTTTTT. This codes for CATSTLTTGSGEKLFF.

The chain employs TRBV10-3 and TRBJ2-7; D perhaps matches TRBD2 (5 bases). This CDR3 region has 18 residues. The V gene's germline CDR1 is ENHRY and CDR2 SYGVKD. V was shortened by 0 bases and J by 6 bases, with 24 bases between the two germline ends. CDR3: CAISESWVDPGEKSEQYF. The CDR3 nucleotides are TGTGCCATCAGTGAGTCCTGGGTGGACCCCGGGGAGAAAAGCGAGCAGTACTTC.

V usage is TRBV6-6 and J usage is TRBJ1-5, with 10 bases matching TRBD1. V dropped 5 bases and J dropped 3; count of bases not matched to a gene: 7. CDR1 MNHNY and CDR2 SVGAGI come from the germline V gene (reference sequence). The CDR3 has 16 residues. CDR3 residues: CASSSPGQGLNQPQHF. The CDR3 DNA reads as TGTGCCAGCAGTAGCCCGGGACAGGGGCTCAATCAGCCCCAGCATTTT.